The 23 T cell receptor beta chains in this list originate from one sample, sequenced in a study of glioma-infiltrating T cells. The iRepertoire nested amplicon-rescue multiplex PCR amplified TCR alpha and beta CDR3s from RNA. TCRdb itself ran the multiplex PCR reads through MiXCR, one entry per CDR3 protein. Among about 140,000 distinct CDR3 sequences listed, about 39% were seen once. The sequenced material came from glioma tissue, nonneoplastic brain tissue, or PBMCs (not recorded which). The receptors were sampled from a human donor with low-grade glioma or glioblastoma, undergoing nonglioma brain surgery, or in good health (not recorded which).

This clonotype appeared once. The chain combines TRBV6-5 with TRBJ2-1; weak D call: TRBD2 (8 bases). Germline V lookup: CDR1 MNHEY, CDR2 SVGAGI. V was shortened by 2 bases and J by 12 bases, with 20 bases between the two germline ends. This CDR3 has 15 amino acids. The CDR3 nucleotides read TGTGCCAGCAGTTACGACAGGGAAAGGACTAGCAGGCAGTTCTTC. Translated: CASSYDRERTSRQFF.

The chain recombines TRBV20-1 with TRBJ2-3; TRBD2 matches at 13 bases. This CDR3 has 14 amino acids. Germline CDR1 is DFQATT and CDR2 is SNEGSKA (reference sequence). V shed 6 bases, J shed 5 bases, and the junction held 5 bases outside the gene matches. The CDR3 DNA follows: TGCAGTGCCAGACTAGCGGGAGGAGAAGATACGCAGTATTTT. This codes for CSARLAGGEDTQYF.

This clonotype was counted only a few times. The J gene is TRBJ2-1, the V gene TRBV7-6, with D possibly TRBD1 on 7 matching bases. V lost 1 base and J lost 8, with 15 bases in between. Germline V gene data show CDR1 as SGHVS and CDR2 as FNYEAQ. CDR3 length equals 15 residues. DNA for the CDR3: TGTGCCAGCAGCTTAGTTGGCAGGGGGGTCGATGAGCAGTTCTTC. Amino acids: CASSLVGRGVDEQFF.

This clonotype showed up just a few times. The J gene is TRBJ1-6, the V gene TRBV7-2; D perhaps matches TRBD1 (5 bases). Germline V CDR1 and CDR2: SGHTA, FQGNSA. The V gene lost 2 bases and the J gene lost 6 bases, with 14 bases spanning the gap. The CDR3 length is 16 residues. The CDR3 DNA sequence: TGTGCCAGCAGCTTATCGACACAGGTGCCTAATTCACCCCTCCACTTT. As protein: CASSLSTQVPNSPLHF.

The rearrangement uses TRBV5-6 and TRBJ2-7; D uncertain. The V gene's germline CDR1 is SGHDT and CDR2 YYEEEE. Trimming removed 0 bases from V and 2 bases from J, with 6 bases in between. This CDR3 is built from 13 residues. The DNA for the CDR3 is TGTGCCAGCAGCTTGGAGCGACCCTACGAGCAGTACTTC. Protein: CASSLERPYEQYF.

As concerns this clonotype: No conserved phenylalanine or tryptophan is present at the end of the CDR3, so a read error is the likely explanation. V and J are TRBV4-1 and TRBJ2-5; TRBD1 aligns across 7 bases. The J segment lost 2 bases and the V segment lost 2 bases, leaving 2 bases of the junction unmatched. This CDR3 is 14 amino acids long. Germline V CDR1 and CDR2: MGHRA, YSYEKL. CDR3 residues: CASSQHRGQETQYS. The CDR3 DNA follows: TGCGCCAGCAGCCAACACAGGGGACAAGAGACCCAGTACTCC.

The chain uses TRBV24-1 and TRBJ1-1, with a tentative D call TRBD1 (5 bases). Per germline, CDR1 KGHDR and CDR2 SFDVKD. The CDR3 has 14 amino acids. V lost 7 bases and J lost 1, with 12 bases in between. The CDR3 DNA reads TGTGCCACCAGGGGACCAGAGGCGAACACTGAAGCTTTCTTT. Its translation is CATRGPEANTEAFF.

As regards this clonotype: Lacking the conserved final phenylalanine or tryptophan, this CDR3 likely reflects a read error. This rearrangement joins TRBV6-5 to TRBJ2-7; the D gene is possibly TRBD2 (5 bases). Germline V gives CDR1 MNHEY, CDR2 SVGAGI. This CDR3 has 12 residues. Trimming left V 10 bases short and J 0 bases short, with 10 bases between. The CDR3 nucleotides read TGTGCCACCACGGAGGTCTCCTACGAGCAGTACCTC. Residues: CATTEVSYEQYL.

The genes are TRBV7-9 and TRBJ1-1, with a possible D match to TRBD1 (5 bases). The ends were cut back, 5 bases at V and 4 bases at J, with 14 bases in the middle. Per the germline V gene, CDR1 is SEHNR and CDR2 is FQNEAQ (reference sequence). The CDR3 has 14 residues. CDR3 bases: TGTGCCAGCAGCACCGAGGGGAGGCTCACTGAAGCTTTCTTT. This gives the protein CASSTEGRLTEAFF.

This chain links TRBV20-1 with TRBJ2-7, with 9 bases fitting TRBD2. The CDR3 totals 14 residues. Germline V gene sequence: CDR1 DFQATT, CDR2 SNEGSKA (reference sequence). V dropped 5 bases and J dropped 3; count of bases not matched to a gene: 8. The chain's CDR3 is CSALQREDLYEQYF. The CDR3 nucleotides read TGCAGTGCTCTCCAGCGGGAGGATCTCTACGAGCAGTACTTC.

The chain is built from TRBV15 and TRBJ2-7, with unresolved D. Trimming removed 4 bases from V and 0 bases from J, with 10 bases in between. CDR1 and CDR2 (germline): LNHNV, YYDKDF (reference sequence). This CDR3 spans 14 amino acids. The CDR3 protein is CATSTRTRSYEQYF. The CDR3 DNA reads TGTGCCACCAGCACCAGGACCCGCTCCTACGAGCAGTACTTC.

The rearrangement joins TRBV19 to TRBJ1-4, with 9 nucleotides matching TRBD1. Losses at the gene ends were 0 bases for V and 5 bases for J; bases not matched to a gene: 4. The CDR3 length is 16 residues. Germline assignment: CDR1 LNHDA and CDR2 SQIVND (reference sequence). The CDR3 here is CASSIDTGQGNEKLFF. The CDR3 region has the DNA TGTGCCAGTAGTATAGATACGGGACAGGGAAATGAAAAACTGTTTTTT.

The chain carries TRBV4-1 and TRBJ2-3; possible D gene TRBD1, 8 bases. The V end was cut by 3 bases, the J end by 3 bases, with 22 bases between. Germline V CDR1 and CDR2: MGHRA, YSYEKL. The CDR3 totals 18 residues. Written as DNA, the CDR3 is TGCGCCAGCAGCCACCAGGGGGCGCCCAGCGGGGCAACAGATACGCAGTATTTT. This codes for CASSHQGAPSGATDTQYF.

The genes are TRBV20-1 and TRBJ1-2; 10 bases match TRBD1. From germline, CDR1 is DFQATT and CDR2 SNEGSKA (reference sequence). The CDR3 length is 16 residues. The V and J ends lost 1 base and 4 bases, in that order; junction bases with no gene match: 9. The CDR3 sequence: CSARGSRTGGIYGYTF. The CDR3 DNA follows: TGCAGTGCTAGAGGATCTCGGACAGGGGGAATCTATGGCTACACCTTC.

Worth noting for this clonotype: A single base separates this from a much larger clone, so it may be a read error. This likely comes from a read error, as the CDR3 has no conserved phenylalanine or tryptophan at its end. The chain has TRBV6-1 and TRBJ1-2, with a weak D call TRBD1 (6 bases). The germline V gene has CDR1 MNHNS and CDR2 SASEGT. CDR3 length: 14 amino acids. Trimming removed 6 bases at V and 8 bases at J, with 19 bases between. In DNA, the CDR3 is TGTGCCAGCAGCCTAGGGGGGGCAGGCGGCGGCTACACCCTC. Amino acid sequence: CASSLGGAGGGYTL.

This clonotype was seen more than once but under ten times. The chain is built from TRBV27 and TRBJ1-2, with 10 bases fitting TRBD1. J was trimmed by 5 bases and V by 3 bases; bases with no gene match: 6. Germline assignment: CDR1 MNHEY and CDR2 SMNVEV (reference sequence). This CDR3 region has 15 residues. CDR3 bases: TGTGCCAGCAGTTTTCGACAGGGGGCAGGGTATGGCTACACCTTC. This codes for CASSFRQGAGYGYTF.

A few counts support this clonotype. The rearrangement links TRBV6-5 to TRBJ1-1; possible D gene TRBD1, 5 bases. The germline V and J ends were trimmed by 6 bases and 7 bases, with 12 bases remaining between them. This CDR3 is built from 12 residues. The V gene's germline CDR1 is MNHEY and CDR2 SVGAGI. CDR3 sequence reads: CASRRGEGEAFF. The CDR3 DNA reads as TGTGCCAGCAGACGAGGGGAGGGTGAAGCTTTCTTT.

This chain links TRBV7-2 with TRBJ2-4; no reliable D call. The germline CDR1 and CDR2 sequences are SGHTA and FQGNSA. V gave up 3 bases and J gave up 8 bases, with 8 bases separating them. This CDR3 region has 12 residues. The CDR3 loop is CASSLARDIQYF. The CDR3 DNA sequence: TGTGCCAGCAGCTTGGCGAGAGACATTCAGTACTTC. The full variable domain, completed using reference TRBV7-2 and TRBJ2-4, is GAGVSQSPSNKVTEKGKDVELRCDPISGHTALYWYRQSLGQGLEFLIYFQGNSAPDKSGLPSDRFSAERTGGSVSTLTIQRTQQEDSAVYLCASSLARDIQYFGAGTRLSVL.

This clonotype was recorded a few times. The DNA is left out, because the CDR3 cannot be placed on it with certainty; the CDR3 is given as TCRdb lists it. The rearrangement uses TRBV6-1 and TRBJ1-2. The CDR3 spans 13 amino acids, including both terminal residues. From germline, CDR1 is MNHNS and CDR2 SASEGT. This CDR3 reads CASSTSSFYGYTF.

This clonotype was seen ten or more times. The J gene is TRBJ1-2, the V gene TRBV6-1; D might be TRBD1 (5 bases). The ends were cut back, 5 bases at V and 4 bases at J, with 8 bases in the middle. The V gene's germline CDR1 is MNHNS and CDR2 SASEGT. The length of the CDR3 is 12 residues. The CDR3 region has the DNA TGTGCCAGCAGTAGGGACGGCTATGGCTACACCTTC. This encodes CASSRDGYGYTF.

A few counts support this clonotype. V usage is TRBV6-2 or TRBV6-3 and J usage is TRBJ1-5, with D possibly being TRBD1 (5 bases). This CDR3 is built from 16 residues. Germline values: CDR1 MNHEY, CDR2 SVGEGT. V lost 4 bases, J lost 2 bases, and 15 bases lay in between. CDR3 in amino acids: CASSSIRAIGNQPQHF. CDR3 DNA sequence: TGTGCCAGCAGTTCTATCAGGGCAATCGGCAATCAGCCCCAGCATTTT.

The genes are TRBV6-2 or TRBV6-3 and TRBJ1-1, with D tentatively TRBD1 (5 bases). Germline-derived CDR1 and CDR2 are MNHEY and SVGEGT. The CDR3 covers 14 residues. V was pared by 5 bases and J by 3 bases, with 13 bases between. CDR3 DNA sequence: TGTGCCAGCAGTGTACAGGAGCGCGACACTGAAGCTTTCTTT. This translates into CASSVQERDTEAFF.

Only a few counts were recorded for this clonotype. This rearrangement joins TRBV6-6 to TRBJ1-2; D not certain. This CDR3 has 13 amino acids. Trimming cost V 2 bases and J 5 bases, with 9 bases left between them. Germline V gene lookup returns CDR1 MNHNY and CDR2 SVGAGI (reference sequence). CDR3 nucleotides: TGTGCCAGCAGTTACGTCCAGACATATGGCTACACCTTC. Its translation: CASSYVQTYGYTF.